These 30 T cell receptor beta chains originate from one sample sequenced in a study of shared clonotypes between healthy human individuals. Method: immunoSEQ multiplex PCR; TCRdb's copy keeps in-frame clones and lacks some. The profile shows under 1,100,000 clones, 75% to 80% of them singletons. What was sequenced was memory CD4+ T cells from PBMCs. Stated subset: CD45RA-negative fraction. All receptors derive from a man between 18 and 29 years old in good health. Some clones in this sample may be carry-over from other donors' samples.

The chain uses TRBV6-5 and TRBJ1-2, with D tentatively TRBD1 (5 bases). V lost 0 bases to trimming and J lost 8 bases, with 13 bases between them. The CDR3 is 14 residues long. Germline V gives CDR1 MNHEY, CDR2 SVGAGI. The CDR3 here is CASSYSSGTAGYTF. The CDR3 coding sequence is TGTGCCAGCAGTTACTCGTCCGGGACGGCAGGCTACACCTTC.

There are a few counts of this clone. The chain is built from TRBV9 and TRBJ2-3; no clear D gene. The CDR3 sequence is 14 residues long. From germline, CDR1 is SGDLS and CDR2 YYNGEE. With 1 base removed from V and 8 bases from J, the gap between germline ends came to 14 bases. In DNA, the CDR3 is TGTGCCAGCAGCGTAATCCCAAACAGAGGTACGCAGTATTTT. Protein product: CASSVIPNRGTQYF.

V and J are TRBV6-1 and TRBJ2-5; the D call may be TRBD1 or TRBD2 (5 bases each). CDR3 size: 15 residues. V dropped 8 bases and J dropped 4 bases, with 20 bases sitting between them. CDR1 and CDR2 from the germline V gene are MNHNS and SASEGT. The CDR3 nucleotides read TGTGCCAGCTCTGGTTCGGGGCAGCCAGTAGAGACCCAGTACTTC. Its translation: CASSGSGQPVETQYF.

This chain connects TRBV7-7 to TRBJ2-2, with no clear D. Germline V CDR1 and CDR2: SSHAT, FNYEAQ (reference sequence). Trimming pared 4 bases from V and 6 bases from J, leaving 6 bases between. The CDR3 is made up of 12 amino acids. In DNA form, the CDR3 reads TGTGCCAGCAGCTCTGCTTCCGGGGAGCTGTTTTTT. It specifies CASSSASGELFF.

This clone was recorded once. The rearrangement links TRBV7-8 to TRBJ1-5; 9 nucleotides agree with TRBD1. Germline-derived CDR1 and CDR2 are SGHVS and FQNEAQ. This CDR3 has 15 amino acids. Trimming cost V 2 bases and J 5 bases; bases outside gene matches: 4. CDR3 in DNA: TGTGCCAGCAGCTTAACCGGGACAGGGCATCAGCCCCAGCATTTT. This translates into CASSLTGTGHQPQHF.

In nucleotides, the CDR3 is TGTGCCAGCAGCTTAAAGCGGGGACTCACCGGGGAGCTGTTTTTT. Encoded protein: CASSLKRGLTGELFF. This chain connects TRBV5-4 to TRBJ2-2; 7 positions match TRBD2. Germline lookup yields CDR1 SGHNT and CDR2 YYREEE (reference sequence). The V gene end was trimmed by 2 bases and the J gene end by 4 bases; junction bases not matched to a gene: 5. This CDR3 comprises 15 residues.

The chain has TRBV2 and TRBJ1-1; D is ambiguous. Germline CDR1 and CDR2: SNHLY and FYNNEI. V lost 3 bases to trimming and J lost 8 bases, with 7 bases between them. CDR3 length: 11 amino acids. CDR3 in DNA: TGTGCCAGCAGTGACTCCGGGGAAGCTTTCTTT. Protein product: CASSDSGEAFF.

The CDR3 DNA is TGCGCCAGCAGCTTGGGTGAGCACTCTGGGGCCAACGTCCTGACTTTC. Translation gives CASSLGEHSGANVLTF. The rearrangement links TRBV5-1 to TRBJ2-6; no firm D call. Germline V CDR1 and CDR2: SGHRS, YFSETQ. Trimming shortened V by 0 bases and J by 0 bases, and 7 bases separated the two germline ends. This CDR3 region has 16 residues.

The count of this clone is one. This rearrangement joins TRBV28 to TRBJ2-3; 8 bases line up with TRBD1. The CDR3 totals 14 residues. Germline-derived CDR1 and CDR2 are MDHEN and SYDVKM. Unmatched junction bases numbered 7, after V lost 7 bases and J lost 4 bases. In nucleotides, the CDR3 is TGTGCCAGCACCGCGACAGGGGCCCCAGATACGCAGTATTTT. Protein product: CASTATGAPDTQYF. Combining the CDR3 with reference TRBV28 and TRBJ2-3 gives the whole variable domain DVKVTQSSRYLVKRTGEKVFLECVQDMDHENMFWYRQDPGLGLRLIYFSYDVKMKEKGDIPEGYSVSREKKERFSLILESASTNQTSMYLCASTATGAPDTQYFGPGTRLTVL.

This rearrangement joins TRBV28 to TRBJ1-2; D is ambiguous. The CDR3 has 13 residues. Germline CDR1 reads MDHEN; CDR2 reads SYDVKM. Trimming left V 6 bases short and J 4 bases short, with 12 bases between. This CDR3 reads CASRSGSTYGYTF. The CDR3 DNA reads TGTGCCAGCAGGTCCGGATCCACCTATGGCTACACCTTC.

The gene calls are TRBV28 and TRBJ2-7; 7 nucleotides match TRBD2. CDR3 length: 16 residues. The germline V gene has CDR1 MDHEN and CDR2 SYDVKM. V gave up 6 bases and J gave up 6 bases; unmatched junction bases: 17. The CDR3 DNA is TGTGCCAGCAGCCCCGGGGGAGCGGGATACCGCGCCGAGCAGTACTTC. Translating gives CASSPGGAGYRAEQYF.

The V and J genes are TRBV13 and TRBJ2-7; maybe TRBD2 (6 bases). CDR3 length: 15 amino acids. Trimming cost V 1 base and J 2 bases, with 12 bases left between them. Germline CDR1 is PRHDT and CDR2 is FYEKMQ (reference sequence). CDR3 DNA sequence: TGTGCCAGCAGCTTAGAGTCCGGGAGCCCCTACGAGCAGTACTTC. Its protein is CASSLESGSPYEQYF.

The table lists this clone with many counts. As DNA, the CDR3 is TGTGCCTGGAGTTCCCCCTCTCCTGGGGCCAACGTCCTGACTTTC. Amino acids: CAWSSPSPGANVLTF. The J gene is TRBJ2-6, the V gene TRBV30; D ambiguous. Germline V gene data show CDR1 as GTSNPN and CDR2 as SVGIG (reference sequence). The CDR3 covers 15 residues. V was trimmed by 2 bases and J by 2 bases, leaving 10 bases between them.

The J gene is TRBJ2-3, the V gene TRBV7-2; D is unresolved. V lost 1 base to trimming and J lost 4 bases, with 6 bases between them. The germline CDR1 and CDR2 sequences are SGHTA and FQGNSA. This CDR3 region has 13 residues. Here the CDR3 reads CASSLVTSDTQYF. The CDR3 DNA reads as TGTGCCAGCAGCTTAGTGACATCAGATACGCAGTATTTT. Full variable domain (outside the CDR3, taken from reference TRBV7-2 and TRBJ2-3): GAGVSQSPSNKVTEKGKDVELRCDPISGHTALYWYRQSLGQGLEFLIYFQGNSAPDKSGLPSDRFSAERTGGSVSTLTIQRTQQEDSAVYLCASSLVTSDTQYFGPGTRLTVL.

This chain connects TRBV9 to TRBJ2-1; tentatively, D is TRBD2 (6 bases). CDR1 is SGDLS, CDR2 YYNGEE, per germline. V lost 1 base and J lost 8, with 10 bases in between. The CDR3 sequence is 13 residues long. The DNA for the CDR3 is TGTGCCAGCAGCGTATATAGGAGGGATGAGCAGTTCTTC. This gives the protein CASSVYRRDEQFF.

V is TRBV19 and J is TRBJ1-1; 7 bases match TRBD1. Losses at the gene ends were 5 bases for V and 4 bases for J; bases not matched to a gene: 4. The CDR3 length is 13 residues. Germline lookup yields CDR1 LNHDA and CDR2 SQIVND (reference sequence). The CDR3: CASSLHRGTEAFF. DNA for the CDR3: TGTGCCAGTAGTCTCCACAGGGGCACTGAAGCTTTCTTT. Supplemented by reference TRBV19 and TRBJ1-1, the full variable domain reads DGGITQSPKYLFRKEGQNVTLSCEQNLNHDAMYWYRQDPGQGLRLIYYSQIVNDFQKGDIAEGYSVSREKKESFPLTVTSAQKNPTAFYLCASSLHRGTEAFFGQGTRLTVV.

The chain combines TRBV5-4 with TRBJ1-1, with D hard to call. The CDR3 length is 15 residues. With 0 bases removed from V and 6 bases from J, the gap between germline ends came to 15 bases. Germline CDR1 SGHNT, CDR2 YYREEE (reference sequence). In nucleotides, the CDR3 is TGTGCCAGCAGCTTGGTAGGGCGAGGCGGGGCTGAAGCTTTCTTT. This codes for CASSLVGRGGAEAFF.

The chain employs TRBV27 and TRBJ2-5, with TRBD1 matching 7 bases. The CDR3 totals 13 residues. Germline V lookup: CDR1 MNHEY, CDR2 SMNVEV (reference sequence). Losses at the gene ends were 4 bases for V and 4 bases for J; bases not matched to a gene: 3. The CDR3, as DNA: TGTGCCAGCAGTTCCTGGGACAGAGAGACCCAGTACTTC. It encodes CASSSWDRETQYF.

This clone was observed a single time. V and J are TRBV7-8 and TRBJ2-5, with TRBD1 matching 8 bases. V trimming: 1 base; J trimming: 7 bases; junction bases outside the gene matches: 8. Germline V CDR1 and CDR2: SGHVS, FQNEAQ. The CDR3 consists of 15 residues. The CDR3, as DNA: TGTGCCAGCAGCTTAGGGACCACAGGGACAGGGACCCAGTACTTC. It encodes CASSLGTTGTGTQYF.

The CDR3 DNA is TGTGCCAGCAGCGTAGCACTAGTCGGCACCGGGGAGCTGTTTTTT. Its translation is CASSVALVGTGELFF. The chain carries TRBV9 and TRBJ2-2; possible D gene TRBD2, 5 bases. V dropped 0 bases and J dropped 4 bases, with 10 bases sitting between them. The CDR3 has 15 amino acids. Germline V gives CDR1 SGDLS, CDR2 YYNGEE. The whole variable domain, remainder taken from reference TRBV9 and TRBJ2-2, is DSGVTQTPKHLITATGQRVTLRCSPRSGDLSVYWYQQSLDQGLQFLIQYYNGEERAKGNILERFSAQQFPDLHSELNLSSLELGDSALYFCASSVALVGTGELFFGEGSRLTVL.

This clone was counted a single time. This sequence joins TRBV7-3 and TRBJ1-1, with unresolved D. The CDR3 contains 13 residues. Germline CDR1 and CDR2: SGHTA and FQGTGA. Trimming removed 3 bases from V and 2 bases from J, with 7 bases in between. Written as DNA, the CDR3 is TGTGCCAGCAGCTTTCGGCCCAACACTGAAGCTTTCTTT. Translation: CASSFRPNTEAFF.

The count of this clone is one. J is TRBJ2-7 and V is TRBV19; 12 nucleotides line up with TRBD2. Per germline, CDR1 LNHDA and CDR2 SQIVND (reference sequence). This CDR3 spans 16 amino acids. After removal of 5 bases from V and 2 bases from J, the junction contained 7 bases not matched to a gene. The CDR3 spells CASSLPGLAGPYEQYF. CDR3 in DNA: TGTGCCAGTAGTCTTCCCGGACTAGCGGGGCCCTACGAGCAGTACTTC.

V is TRBV7-6 and J is TRBJ1-2; 10 nucleotides agree with TRBD1. After removal of 5 bases from V and 7 bases from J, the junction contained 4 bases not matched to a gene. CDR3 length: 13 amino acids. Germline assignment: CDR1 SGHVS and CDR2 FNYEAQ. This CDR3 is CASSDRGLFGYTF. CDR3 sequence (DNA): TGTGCCAGCAGCGACAGGGGGCTTTTTGGCTACACCTTC.

V is TRBV19 and J is TRBJ1-2; D gene uncertain. Germline V gives CDR1 LNHDA, CDR2 SQIVND (reference sequence). CDR3 length equals 12 residues. Trimming took off 3 bases at V and 3 bases at J, with 5 bases between the two ends. CDR3 in amino acids: CASSIYDYGYTF. In DNA form, the CDR3 reads TGTGCCAGTAGTATTTACGACTATGGCTACACCTTC.

This clone has only one observation. This chain connects TRBV2 to TRBJ1-5; 7 bases match TRBD1. The CDR3 contains 16 residues. Germline loops: CDR1 SNHLY, CDR2 FYNNEI. Trimming at V came to 5 bases and at J to 3 bases, leaving 10 bases not matched to a gene. The CDR3 nucleotides are TGTGCCAGCAGTCGTAACGGACAGGCTACCAATCAGCCCCAGCATTTT. This sequence encodes CASSRNGQATNQPQHF.

The V and J genes are TRBV28 and TRBJ2-2; D is unclear. The CDR3 sequence is 13 residues long. Deletions cut 7 bases from V and 7 bases from J, with 13 bases between. The germline V gene encodes CDR1 MDHEN and CDR2 SYDVKM. CDR3 DNA sequence: TGTGCCAGCACTCCTGCCCAAGGCGGGGAGCTGTTTTTT. Its translation is CASTPAQGGELFF. The whole variable domain, filled in from reference TRBV28 and TRBJ2-2, reads DVKVTQSSRYLVKRTGEKVFLECVQDMDHENMFWYRQDPGLGLRLIYFSYDVKMKEKGDIPEGYSVSREKKERFSLILESASTNQTSMYLCASTPAQGGELFFGEGSRLTVL.

The chain employs TRBV4-2 and TRBJ1-4; 8 bases map to TRBD1. The CDR3 runs to 14 residues. The ends lost 8 bases at V and 5 bases at J; junction bases unmatched: 7. Germline values: CDR1 LGHNA, CDR2 YNFKEQ. DNA for the CDR3: TGTGCCAGCGGACCGGGACAGGCGAATGAAAAACTGTTTTTT. As protein: CASGPGQANEKLFF.

This clone appeared many times. The sample has other DNA sequences that encode this CDR3 too. This sequence joins TRBV30 and TRBJ2-4, with D possibly being TRBD2 (5 bases). This CDR3 spans 13 amino acids. The V end lost 2 bases, the J end lost 7 bases, and 12 bases lay between the germline ends. The germline CDR1 and CDR2 sequences are GTSNPN and SVGIG (reference sequence). The CDR3 DNA sequence: TGTGCCTGGAGTTCGGGCCCGGGGAACATTCAGTACTTC. Translation gives CAWSSGPGNIQYF.

Of note for this clone: This sample includes further DNA sequences coding for the same CDR3. The chain joins TRBV5-1 to TRBJ2-5; 7 bases are shared with TRBD1. The ends lost 4 bases at V and 2 bases at J; junction bases unmatched: 5. Germline CDR1 and CDR2: SGHRS and YFSETQ. The CDR3 extends over 14 amino acids. The CDR3 nucleotides read TGCGCCAGCAGCACGGGGACAGTTCAAGAGACCCAGTACTTC. Translating gives CASSTGTVQETQYF. The entire variable domain, with the rest obtained from reference TRBV5-1 and TRBJ2-5, is as follows: KAGVTQTPRYLIKTRGQQVTLSCSPISGHRSVSWYQQTPGQGLQFLFEYFSETQRNKGNFPGRFSGRQFSNSRSEMNVSTLELGDSALYLCASSTGTVQETQYFGPGTRLLVL.

About this clone itself: The same CDR3 arises from other DNA sequences in this sample as well. The CDR3 region is CASSLGSGANVLTF. CDR3 bases: TGCGCCAGCAGCTTGGGCTCTGGGGCCAACGTCCTGACTTTC. This chain joins TRBV5-1 and TRBJ2-6; D not resolved. V was clipped by 0 bases and J by 0 bases, with 1 base between them. The CDR3 runs to 14 residues. From germline, CDR1 is SGHRS and CDR2 YFSETQ.